The sequence of this TCR beta chain was determined in a study of cytotoxic CD8 clonotypes in ibrutinib-treated CLL. General observations from the study: Clonality went higher at ibrutinib response and then dropped back toward baseline at progression. Baseline clonality exceeded age-matched healthy donors and tracked circulating CD8+ T-cell counts.

The germline V gene encodes CDR1 LGHNA and CDR2 YSLEER. V was pared by 6 bases and J by 4 bases, with 16 bases between. The CDR3 length is 16 residues. A word on this clone: Its antigen remains unknown.

Some clones are missing from TCRdb's copy, which holds only in-frame ones; the method was immunoSEQ multiplex PCR. The sample comprises more than 85,000 clones, roughly 80% of which are singletons, and under 30% rests with the top ten. This chain connects TRBV4-3 to TRBJ2-6, with no clear D. The material was PBMCs, obtained after 24 months of ibrutinib treatment. The receptor was derived from a human donor with chronic lymphocytic leukemia. CDR3 region: CASSPHLLYGANVLTF. In nucleotides, the CDR3 is TGCGCCAGCAGTCCGCATCTCCTATACGGGGCCAACGTCCTGACTTTC.